The rows below give T cell receptor beta chains drawn from one sample of a study of T cells in tuberculosis. TCRdb's copy holds only in-frame clones and misses some; the assay was immunoSEQ multiplex PCR. The table lists 55,000 to 65,000 clones, about 76% of them singletons. Specimen: CD1b-GMM tetramer-negative cells sorted from PBMCs. All receptors come from an adult woman with latent tuberculosis. The CDR3 runs from the conserved cysteine through the conserved F or W. The D gene is left open where the match is weak. Rows give clone size only sometimes, using once, few, many, or a class for an expanded clone.

>TRBJ1-2|.|.|TRBV6-5
TGTGCCAGCAGTTACGGCCCTCGACAGGCTGATGGCTACACCTTC
CASSYGPRQADGYTF
>TRBJ2-1|once|.|TRBV1
TGCACCAGCAGCCAGACACCCCTCCGGGGGTCCTCCTACAATGAGCAGTTCTTC
CTSSQTPLRGSSYNEQFF
>TRBJ2-1|.|TRBD2|TRBV28
TGTGCCAGCGTGGGAGTTTGGGGGGGATCCTACAATGAGCAGTTCTTC
CASVGVWGGSYNEQFF
>TRBJ1-4|.|.|TRBV19
TGTGCCAGTAGTATAATCCAGGGTAATGAAAAACTGTTTTTT
CASSIIQGNEKLFF
>TRBJ2-3|once|.|TRBV27
TGTGCCAGCAGTCCCAGACTAGGGACCACAGATACGCAGTATTTT
CASSPRLGTTDTQYF
>TRBJ2-1|.|TRBD2|TRBV4-1
TGCGCCAGCAGCCGGACTAGCGGGGTATACAATGAGCAGTTCTTC
CASSRTSGVYNEQFF
>TRBJ2-7|.|TRBD1|TRBV5-6
TGTGCCAGCAGCTTGGCCCGGGACAGGGATTACTACGAGCAGTACTTC
CASSLARDRDYYEQYF
>TRBJ2-5|few|.|TRBV10-3
TGTGCCATTGGCGGGGACTCTCAAGAGACCCAGTACTTC
CAIGGDSQETQYF
>TRBJ2-1|.|TRBD2|TRBV10-1
TGCGCCACCCGGCCAGCGGGAGGGAGTGAGCAGTTCTTC
CATRPAGGSEQFF
>TRBJ2-5|few|TRBD2|TRBV5-6
TGTGCCAGCGCCTATGGGGCGGGAGGAGAGACCCAGTACTTC
CASAYGAGGETQYF
>TRBJ2-1|.|TRBD2|TRBV7-2
TGTGCCAGCAGCTCCCCGGGACTAGCGGGAGCGGGGGAGCAGTTCTTC
CASSSPGLAGAGEQFF
>TRBJ1-2|.|.|TRBV28
TGTGCCAGCACCTCCGGCAGGGCCGGCTACACCTTC
CASTSGRAGYTF
>TRBJ1-2|.|TRBD1|TRBV29-1
TGCAGCGTTGCCACCGGGACAGGGTTTGGCTACACCTTC
CSVATGTGFGYTF
>TRBJ2-7|.|.|TRBV6-1
TGTGCCAGCAGTGAACCGTCCTGGGGACACTACGAGCAGTACTTC
CASSEPSWGHYEQYF
>TRBJ1-1|.|.|TRBV15
TGTGCCACCAGCAGGGAGGTGAACACTGAAGCTTTCTTT
CATSREVNTEAFF
>TRBJ2-4|once|.|TRBV11-2
TGTGCCAGCAGCTACCAGGTAGCCAAAAACATTCAGTACTTC
CASSYQVAKNIQYF
>TRBJ2-7|.|.|TRBV19
TGTGCCAGTAGAGGAGGGGCTGGCACTGGGTACGAGCAGTACTTC
CASRGGAGTGYEQYF
>TRBJ2-5|.|.|TRBV29-1
TGCAGCGTACCAAGGGGGGGGCGGTGGGAGACCCAGTACTTC
CSVPRGGRWETQYF
>TRBJ1-2|.|TRBD1|TRBV5-1
TGCGCCAGCAGAAGGGACAGGGGTGTCGAGCACTATGGCTACACCTTC
CASRRDRGVEHYGYTF
>TRBJ2-1|.|TRBD2|TRBV9
TGTGCCAGCAGCCCCCAGGGACTAGTCTTGGATGAGCAGTTCTTC
CASSPQGLVLDEQFF
>TRBJ2-2|once|TRBD2|TRBV5-1
TGCGCCAGCAGCCGTTCGAACGGCGGGAGTGGCACCGGGGAGCTGTTTTTT
CASSRSNGGSGTGELFF
>TRBJ1-1|.|TRBD1|TRBV7-2
TGTGCCAGCAGCCGTACAGGGGGCAGTCCCCCCACTGAAGCTTTCTTT
CASSRTGGSPPTEAFF
>TRBJ2-5|.|TRBD2|TRBV18
TGTGCCAGCTCACCTCCCGGACTAGCGGGGGGCGACCAAGAGACCCAGTACTTC
CASSPPGLAGGDQETQYF
>TRBJ2-1|.|.|TRBV29-1
TGCAGCGTGAGGACAGAAAACAATGAGCAGTTCTTC
CSVRTENNEQFF
>TRBJ2-1|.|.|TRBV6-4
TGTGCCAGCAAGGGGAACCCTTGGACGGATGAGCAGTTCTTC
CASKGNPWTDEQFF
>TRBJ1-1|.|.|TRBV10-3
TGTGCCATCAGCGACCCACAGGGGAACACTGAAGCTTTCTTT
CAISDPQGNTEAFF
>TRBJ2-5|.|.|TRBV7-9
TGTGCCAGCAGCTTGCTAGTGGACAGCCTAGCTTTAGAGACCCAGTACTTC
CASSLLVDSLALETQYF
>TRBJ2-2|.|TRBD2|TRBV5-4
TGTGCCAGCAGCCGGACTAGCGGGAGGTTTGGCGGGGAGCTGTTTTTT
CASSRTSGRFGGELFF
>TRBJ1-1|.|.|TRBV19
TGTGCCAGTAGTATTGCGGGCCGCGAAGCTTTCTTT
CASSIAGREAFF